This TCR beta chain appears in the sequencing data of a study of response to subunit inactivated influenza vaccine. Using its own MiXCR run on the RT-PCR reads, TCRdb lists one record per CDR3 protein. In the table there are 170,000 or so distinct CDR3 sequences, roughly 10% of which are singletons. This clonotype has more than one count but fewer than ten. CDR1 and CDR2 from the germline V gene are SGHAT and FQNNGV. V trimming: 5 bases; J trimming: 0 bases; junction bases outside the gene matches: 12. This CDR3 has 18 amino acids. V and J are TRBV11-2 and TRBJ2-4, with 8 nucleotides matching TRBD1. Sequenced here: CD8+ T cells sorted from PBMCs, sampled around 2 years after vaccination. The receptor comes from a man between 45 and 75 years old who received an inactivated influenza vaccine. CDR3 nucleotides: TGTGCCAGCAGCCCTCCGGGACAGGAAACGATAGCCAAAAACATTCAGTACTTC. Translated, it gives CASSPPGQETIAKNIQYF.